These 28 T cell receptor beta chains came from one sample sequenced in a study of identical twins. One entry per CDR3 protein, called by TCRdb with MiXCR from the 5' RACE reads. The sample contains 250,000 to 300,000 distinct CDR3 sequences, around 8.3% of which appear only once. The same specimen was also included in a second study, on yellow fever vaccine responses in identical twins.

The sample taken for sequencing was CD8+ T cells sorted from blood. The receptors shown here come from a woman younger than 35 in good health.

This clonotype was detected many times. Here the CDR3 DNA reads TGTGCCAGCAGTGGTAGGGGAGTCTCTGGGGCCAACGTCCTGACTTTC. Its protein is CASSGRGVSGANVLTF. V gene TRBV25-1 combines with J gene TRBJ2-6; perhaps D is TRBD1 or TRBD2 (5 bases each). The V gene lost 4 bases and the J gene lost 0 bases, with 10 bases spanning the gap. Germline CDR1 reads MGHDK; CDR2 reads SYGVNS. This CDR3 spans 16 amino acids.

This clonotype was recorded a few times. This rearrangement joins TRBV2 to TRBJ2-2; TRBD1 aligns across 8 bases. The CDR3 has 15 amino acids. With V trimmed by 4 bases and J by 3 bases, 4 bases remained unmatched. The V gene's germline CDR1 is SNHLY and CDR2 FYNNEI. CDR3: CASSGQGLDTGELFF. The CDR3, as DNA: TGTGCCAGCAGTGGACAGGGGCTTGACACCGGGGAGCTGTTTTTT.

Notes on this clonotype: It may be a read error: a sequence one base away is much more abundant. V gene TRBV6-1 combines with J gene TRBJ2-1; 8 bases match TRBD1. Germline lookup yields CDR1 MNHNS and CDR2 SASEGT. The CDR3 contains 14 residues. CDR3 sequence reads: CASSTGGTYNEQIF. The CDR3 DNA reads TGTGCCAGCAGTACAGGGGGGACCTACAATGAGCAGATCTTC.

The sample holds many counts of this clonotype. V gene TRBV28 combines with J gene TRBJ2-7; 8 nucleotides match TRBD1. The CDR3 loop spans 14 amino acids. The germline V gene encodes CDR1 MDHEN and CDR2 SYDVKM. With 5 bases clipped from V and 3 bases from J, the junction kept 6 bases outside the gene matches. CDR3 nucleotide sequence: TGTGCCAGCAGTAAGCCGGGACAGGACTACGAGCAGTACTTC. Translating it yields CASSKPGQDYEQYF.

The chain is built from TRBV23-1 and TRBJ1-2, with D possibly TRBD1 on 6 matching bases. TRBV23-1 carries the ORF label, with uncertain function. Deletions cut 2 bases from V and 0 bases from J, with 10 bases between. The CDR3 extends over 15 amino acids. The CDR3, as DNA: TGCGCCAGCAGTCAAGGGACACTGACTAACTATGGCTACACCTTC. Amino acid sequence: CASSQGTLTNYGYTF.

V usage is TRBV12-3 or TRBV12-4 and J usage is TRBJ1-5, with D unresolved. V lost 2 bases, J lost 4 bases, and 9 bases lay in between. The CDR3 has 14 residues. CDR3 residues: CASSLPEGNQPQHF. DNA of the CDR3: TGTGCCAGCAGTTTACCGGAAGGGAATCAGCCCCAGCATTTT.

This clonotype was seen only a few times. This chain connects TRBV7-6 to TRBJ1-4; possibly TRBD1 for D (6 bases). In germline, CDR1 is SGHVS, CDR2 FNYEAQ. The CDR3 is made up of 14 amino acids. V was trimmed by 1 base and J by 6 bases, leaving 9 bases between them. CDR3 nucleotides: TGTGCCAGCAGCTTAGAGACAGGACATGAAAAACTGTTTTTT. It encodes CASSLETGHEKLFF. Combining the CDR3 with reference TRBV7-6 and TRBJ1-4 gives the whole variable domain GAGVSQSPRYKVTKRGQDVALRCDPISGHVSLYWYRQALGQGPEFLTYFNYEAQQDKSGLPNDRFSAERPEGSISTLTIQRTEQRDSAMYRCASSLETGHEKLFFGSGTQLSVL.

This clonotype has a handful of counts. The chain joins TRBV3-1 to TRBJ2-7, with 8 bases aligning to TRBD2. Per germline, CDR1 LGHDT and CDR2 YNNKEL (reference sequence). CDR3 length: 15 residues. V lost 2 bases to trimming and J lost 0 bases; unmatched junction nucleotides: 3. In nucleotides, the CDR3 is TGTGCCAGCAGCCAACCGGGACTAGGCTCCTACGAGCAGTACTTC. This codes for CASSQPGLGSYEQYF.

The chain joins TRBV6-5 to TRBJ2-7; maybe TRBD1 (5 bases). The CDR3 has 13 residues. The germline gives CDR1 MNHEY, CDR2 SVGAGI. V was shortened by 1 base and J by 5 bases, with 9 bases between the two germline ends. Here the CDR3 reads CASSYYRGDEQYF. The CDR3 bases are TGTGCCAGCAGTTACTATAGGGGCGACGAGCAGTACTTC.

This clonotype was seen just once. The V and J genes are TRBV5-1 and TRBJ2-7; tentative D call: TRBD1 (6 bases). V was shortened by 3 bases and J by 2 bases, with 12 bases between the two germline ends. Germline CDR1 and CDR2: SGHRS and YFSETQ. The CDR3 runs 14 residues. CDR3 amino acids: CASSSAGATYEQYF. The CDR3 nucleotides read TGCGCCAGCAGCTCGGCAGGGGCGACCTACGAGCAGTACTTC. The full variable domain, rest sourced from reference TRBV5-1 and TRBJ2-7, is KAGVTQTPRYLIKTRGQQVTLSCSPISGHRSVSWYQQTPGQGLQFLFEYFSETQRNKGNFPGRFSGRQFSNSRSEMNVSTLELGDSALYLCASSSAGATYEQYFGPGTRLTVT.

At least ten counts were recorded for this clonotype. V gene TRBV5-1 combines with J gene TRBJ2-7; 7 bases align to TRBD1. CDR1 SGHRS and CDR2 YFSETQ come from the germline V gene. V gave up 6 bases and J gave up 3 bases; unmatched junction bases: 15. The CDR3 runs 16 residues. This CDR3 reads CASTLTRQGVDYEQYF. The CDR3 nucleotides read TGCGCCAGCACCCTTACCCGGCAGGGGGTCGACTACGAGCAGTACTTC.

This clonotype was detected ten times or more. The gene calls are TRBV28 and TRBJ2-7, with D possibly matching TRBD2 (5 bases). V shed 2 bases and J shed 7 bases, with 15 bases lying between them. The CDR3 runs to 14 residues. The germline gives CDR1 MDHEN, CDR2 SYDVKM. CDR3 protein: CASSLMRKSGEQYF. The CDR3 region has the DNA TGTGCCAGCAGTTTAATGAGGAAGTCGGGGGAGCAGTACTTC.

This clonotype appeared a few times. V is TRBV4-3 and J is TRBJ2-7, with a weak D call TRBD2 (5 bases). This CDR3 is built from 15 residues. CDR1 and CDR2 from the germline V gene are LGHNA and YSLEER. V was pared by 0 bases and J by 2 bases, with 11 bases between. The DNA for the CDR3 is TGCGCCAGCAGCCAAGATCTCGGGGAAGCCTACGAGCAGTACTTC. Translation: CASSQDLGEAYEQYF.

This clonotype has more than one count but fewer than ten. The chain is built from TRBV14 and TRBJ2-1; D possibly uses TRBD1 or TRBD2 (6 bases each). The CDR3 contains 15 residues. Germline V lookup: CDR1 SGHDN, CDR2 FVKESK. V was cut by 6 bases and J by 4 bases, with 16 bases left in between. The CDR3 is CASSHVGGPYNEQFF. The CDR3 DNA sequence: TGTGCCAGCAGTCATGTGGGGGGCCCTTACAATGAGCAGTTCTTC. The full variable domain, with the rest looked up from reference TRBV14 and TRBJ2-1, is EAGVTQFPSHSVIEKGQTVTLRCDPISGHDNLYWYRRVMGKEIKFLLHFVKESKQDESGMPNNRFLAERTGGTYSTLKVQPAELEDSGVYFCASSHVGGPYNEQFFGPGTRLTVL.

The sample holds a few counts of this clonotype. The rearrangement uses TRBV20-1 and TRBJ1-2, with D tentatively TRBD1 (6 bases). V lost 6 bases to trimming and J lost 4 bases, with 15 bases between them. The CDR3 loop spans 13 amino acids. Germline V gene sequence: CDR1 DFQATT, CDR2 SNEGSKA (reference sequence). CDR3 loop: CSALDSSRYGYTF. The CDR3 coding sequence is TGCAGTGCGCTGGACAGTAGTCGCTATGGCTACACCTTC.

This clonotype was detected ten times or more. DNA of the CDR3: TGTGCCAGCAGCGTAGGTATCGAGGATGCCTACGAGCAGTACTTC. Translation: CASSVGIEDAYEQYF. The chain employs TRBV9 and TRBJ2-7; no reliable D call. The V gene's germline CDR1 is SGDLS and CDR2 YYNGEE. CDR3 length: 15 residues. V lost 0 bases and J 2 bases, leaving 12 bases between the germline ends.

This chain uses TRBV7-8 with TRBJ2-1, with D unresolved. V was shortened by 1 base and J by 15 bases, with 16 bases between the two germline ends. CDR3 size: 13 residues. CDR1 is SGHVS, CDR2 FQNEAQ, per germline. CDR3 nucleotide sequence: TGTGCCAGCAGCTTAGTTCCGGCAGTTTGGATGTTCTTC. Protein: CASSLVPAVWMFF. Filled out from reference TRBV7-8 and TRBJ2-1, the complete variable domain reads GAGVSQSPRYKVAKRGQDVALRCDPISGHVSLFWYQQALGQGPEFLTYFQNEAQLDKSGLPSDRFFAERPEGSVSTLKIQRTQQEDSAVYLCASSLVPAVWMFFGPGTRLTVL.

This clonotype was counted many times. The V gene is TRBV27, the J gene TRBJ2-7, with 10 bases identical to TRBD1. This CDR3 is 15 amino acids long. V lost 9 bases to trimming and J lost 3 bases; unmatched junction nucleotides: 11. Per germline, CDR1 MNHEY and CDR2 SMNVEV (reference sequence). CDR3 loop: CASTLIGTGVYEQYF. CDR3 coding DNA: TGTGCCAGTACCCTGATCGGGACAGGGGTCTACGAGCAGTACTTC.

This clonotype was detected many times. The CDR3 bases are TGCAGCGTTGAAGACCGGGGGACACCGCCGGGGGCCAACGTCCTGACTTTC. Translation: CSVEDRGTPPGANVLTF. The chain links TRBV29-1 to TRBJ2-6; D tentatively fits TRBD1 or TRBD2 (6 bases each). Germline V gene lookup returns CDR1 SQVTM and CDR2 ANQGSEA. Trimming removed 0 bases at V and 4 bases at J, with 16 bases between. The CDR3 runs to 17 residues.

This clonotype was seen more than once but under ten times. This chain uses TRBV6-2 or TRBV6-3 with TRBJ2-7; D is ambiguous. V dropped 2 bases and J dropped 4 bases, with 6 bases sitting between them. The germline gives CDR1 MNHEY, CDR2 SVGEGT. The CDR3 length is 12 residues. The CDR3 nucleotides read TGTGCCAGCAGTTACGTGAGTTACGAGCAGTACTTC. It specifies CASSYVSYEQYF.

The table lists this clonotype with a few counts. V and J are TRBV27 and TRBJ2-3, with D perhaps TRBD2 (6 bases). The V gene lost 7 bases and the J gene lost 4 bases, with 9 bases spanning the gap. In germline, CDR1 is MNHEY, CDR2 SMNVEV (reference sequence). The CDR3 runs to 12 residues. The CDR3 nucleotides are TGTGCCAGCACCGGAGGGGCAGATACGCAGTATTTT. Amino acid sequence: CASTGGADTQYF.

The J gene is TRBJ2-2, the V gene TRBV6-1; D remains ambiguous. The CDR3 totals 14 residues. Germline V gives CDR1 MNHNS, CDR2 SASEGT. Trimming removed 5 bases at V and 5 bases at J, with 12 bases between. CDR3: CASSTFSETGELFF. The CDR3 nucleotides read TGTGCCAGCAGTACCTTCAGCGAAACCGGGGAGCTGTTTTTT.

This chain links TRBV12-3 or TRBV12-4 with TRBJ2-3, with 8 nucleotides matching TRBD2. V lost 3 bases and J lost 1; bases outside the gene matches: 12. The CDR3 covers 18 residues. The CDR3 sequence: CASSFGLAGPPGTDTQYF. DNA for the CDR3: TGTGCCAGCAGTTTCGGTCTAGCGGGTCCCCCTGGCACAGATACGCAGTATTTT.

As concerns this clonotype: A much larger clone lies a single base off, so this may be a read error. As DNA, the CDR3 is TGTGACAGCACCAGCGGTTCCGGGACTAGGGGGCACGAGCAGTACTTC. As protein: CDSTSGSGTRGHEQYF. V is TRBV21-1 and J is TRBJ2-7; TRBD1, the table's D call, was not compared with the DNA. TRBV21-1 is flagged as a pseudogene. This CDR3 has 16 amino acids.

This chain joins TRBV12-5 and TRBJ2-1, with 8 bases matching TRBD2. J gave up 12 bases and V 4 bases, and 11 bases lay outside the gene matches. The CDR3 runs to 14 residues. Germline V gene lookup returns CDR1 LGHNT and CDR2 FRNRAP. This chain's CDR3 is CASGWSGGGMRQFF. In DNA form, the CDR3 reads TGTGCTAGTGGTTGGAGCGGGGGAGGAATGAGGCAGTTCTTC.

CDR3 nucleotides: TGTGCCAGCAGTTTGCAGAGTCAGTTGGGGTCCGATACGCAGTATTTT. Translating gives CASSLQSQLGSDTQYF. The chain is built from TRBV27 and TRBJ2-3; D is ambiguous. This CDR3 contains 16 residues. With 3 bases removed from V and 6 bases from J, the gap between germline ends came to 19 bases. Looked up from germline, CDR1 is MNHEY and CDR2 is SMNVEV (reference sequence).

This clonotype came up a few times. V gene TRBV5-6 combines with J gene TRBJ1-6; the D gene is possibly TRBD1 (6 bases). This CDR3 is built from 16 residues. CDR1 and CDR2 from the germline V gene are SGHDT and YYEEEE. Trimming left V 4 bases short and J 10 bases short, with 21 bases between. The DNA of the CDR3 is TGTGCCAGCAGCAAGGGGGTCTGGGAAGGAGGATCACCCCTCCACTTT. Translation gives CASSKGVWEGGSPLHF.

The chain couples TRBV7-8 to TRBJ2-7, with D perhaps matching TRBD1 (5 bases). Germline lookup yields CDR1 SGHVS and CDR2 FQNEAQ. The V end lost 3 bases, the J end lost 0 bases, and 15 bases lay between the germline ends. CDR3 length equals 16 residues. The CDR3 bases are TGTGCCAGCAGCTTCTCGAAGCAGGGCAGCTCCTACGAGCAGTACTTC. This sequence encodes CASSFSKQGSSYEQYF. Looking up the rest from reference TRBV7-8 and TRBJ2-7 gives the full variable domain: GAGVSQSPRYKVAKRGQDVALRCDPISGHVSLFWYQQALGQGPEFLTYFQNEAQLDKSGLPSDRFFAERPEGSVSTLKIQRTQQEDSAVYLCASSFSKQGSSYEQYFGPGTRLTVT.